The entry below gives a single TCR beta chain sequence along with its context. The protocol was immunoSEQ multiplex PCR, while the TCRdb copy is restricted to in-frame clones and leaves out a portion. The table includes 9,500 to 11,000 clones, around 91% detected once. The data originate from a study of blood T cell dynamics during melanoma immunotherapy. As for the study in general: Metastatic melanoma patients received first-line pembrolizumab or nivolumab plus ipilimumab.

The CDR3 runs to 16 residues. Germline lookup yields CDR1 SEHNR and CDR2 FQNEAQ (reference sequence). Losses at the gene ends were 5 bases for V and 6 bases for J; bases not matched to a gene: 13. Time point reported: pre-treatment baseline. This TCR was recovered from a human donor with melanoma. The sequencing here drew on blood, taken from a patient treated with checkpoint blockade. The chain is built from TRBV7-9 and TRBJ2-7; 10 positions match TRBD1. CDR3 sequence: CASSGTGTGEGIEQYF. The CDR3, as DNA: TGTGCCAGCAGCGGAACCGGGACAGGGGAGGGTATCGAGCAGTACTTC.